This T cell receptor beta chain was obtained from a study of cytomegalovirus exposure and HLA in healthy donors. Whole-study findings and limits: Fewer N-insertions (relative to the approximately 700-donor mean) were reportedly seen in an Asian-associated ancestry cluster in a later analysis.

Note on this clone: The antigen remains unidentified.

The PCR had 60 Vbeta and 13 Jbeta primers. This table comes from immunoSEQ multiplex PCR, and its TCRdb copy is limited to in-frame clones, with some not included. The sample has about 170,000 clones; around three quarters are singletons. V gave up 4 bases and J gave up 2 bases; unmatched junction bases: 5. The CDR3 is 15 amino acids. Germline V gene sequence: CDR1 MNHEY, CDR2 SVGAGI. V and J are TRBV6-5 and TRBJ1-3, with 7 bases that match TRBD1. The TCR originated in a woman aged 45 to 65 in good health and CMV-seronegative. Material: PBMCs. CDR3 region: CASSLGQSTGNTIYF. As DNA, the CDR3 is TGTGCCAGCAGTTTGGGACAGAGCACTGGAAACACCATATATTTT.